The 28 T cell receptor beta chains in this list originate from one sample, sequenced in a study of T-cell memory formation after mild COVID-19. MiXCR was run by TCRdb on the 5' RACE reads, yielding one entry per CDR3 protein. The sample carries roughly 120,000 distinct CDR3 sequences, roughly 15% recorded once. Sequencing input: PBMCs or a T cell subset sorted from them (not recorded which). The source is an adult woman who had mild COVID-19 (a few samples of this study predate the infection). Cell type and time point are not known.

With regard to this clonotype: At one end the junction does not follow the germline gene, possibly because of a read error. J is TRBJ1-1 and V is TRBV7-8; D remains unclear. Germline CDR1 SGHVS, CDR2 FQNEAQ. This CDR3 has 11 amino acids. DNA for the CDR3: TGTGCCAGCAGCTCCGGTACTGAATCTTTCTTT. Translated: CASSSGTESFF.

This clonotype was seen only a few times. The chain combines TRBV12-3 or TRBV12-4 with TRBJ1-5, with D possibly TRBD1 on 6 matching bases. The CDR3 totals 13 residues. V was shortened by 2 bases and J by 8 bases, with 10 bases between the two germline ends. The CDR3: CASSLSGAEPQHF. The CDR3 region has the DNA TGTGCCAGCAGTTTATCGGGGGCTGAGCCCCAGCATTTT.

The chain links TRBV5-1 to TRBJ2-7; D tentatively reads TRBD1 or TRBD2 (5 bases each). CDR1 SGHRS and CDR2 YFSETQ come from the germline V gene. This CDR3 spans 15 amino acids. Between the trimmed V and J ends, which lost 3 bases and 5 bases, there was a span of 18 bases. Here the CDR3 DNA reads TGCGCCAGCAGCTGGGGCGCAGGGTCGGGAAACGAGCAGTACTTC. Its translation is CASSWGAGSGNEQYF. The full variable domain, completed using reference TRBV5-1 and TRBJ2-7, is KAGVTQTPRYLIKTRGQQVTLSCSPISGHRSVSWYQQTPGQGLQFLFEYFSETQRNKGNFPGRFSGRQFSNSRSEMNVSTLELGDSALYLCASSWGAGSGNEQYFGPGTRLTVT.

A few counts support this clonotype. The chain joins TRBV19 to TRBJ2-1; 8 bases are a match to TRBD2. The CDR3 extends over 14 amino acids. The J segment lost 9 bases and the V segment lost 3 bases, leaving 7 bases of the junction unmatched. Germline loops: CDR1 LNHDA, CDR2 SQIVND (reference sequence). The CDR3 loop reads CASSMAGGPGEQFF. In DNA, the CDR3 is TGTGCCAGTAGTATGGCGGGAGGCCCGGGTGAGCAGTTCTTC.

This clonotype was seen a few times. The chain carries TRBV2 and TRBJ2-1; D unclear. Per germline, CDR1 SNHLY and CDR2 FYNNEI. V was trimmed by 6 bases and J by 7 bases, leaving 10 bases between them. The CDR3 covers 12 residues. For the CDR3, the DNA is TGTGCCAGCAGGTCCTTTGGGAATGAGCAGTTCTTC. Translated: CASRSFGNEQFF.

This clonotype has more than one count but fewer than ten. The chain carries TRBV7-3 and TRBJ1-2, with 9 bases identical to TRBD1. The germline V gene has CDR1 SGHTA and CDR2 FQGTGA. With 5 bases clipped from V and 4 bases from J, the junction kept 2 bases outside the gene matches. The CDR3 has 13 residues. As DNA, the CDR3 is TGTGCCAGCAGCGTGGGACAGGGCTATGGCTACACCTTC. Its translation is CASSVGQGYGYTF.

This clonotype was counted between two and nine times. The chain recombines TRBV18 with TRBJ2-7; D is unresolved. V was shortened by 6 bases and J by 4 bases, with 10 bases between the two germline ends. The CDR3 has 12 residues. Per the germline V gene, CDR1 is KGHSH and CDR2 is LQKENI. CDR3: CASSRTDYEQYF. CDR3 nucleotide sequence: TGTGCCAGCTCTCGGACGGATTACGAGCAGTACTTC.

The chain couples TRBV10-2 to TRBJ1-2, with D perhaps TRBD1 (5 bases). The CDR3 has 14 amino acids. Per germline, CDR1 WSHSY and CDR2 SAAADI. V shed 0 bases and J shed 4 bases, with 9 bases lying between them. Here the CDR3 reads CASSESRQLYGYTF. The CDR3 DNA is TGCGCCAGCAGTGAGTCGAGACAGCTCTATGGCTACACCTTC.

The gene calls are TRBV12-3 or TRBV12-4 and TRBJ1-5; D call uncertain. The CDR3 totals 12 residues. V gave up 6 bases and J gave up 4 bases, with 7 bases separating them. Written as DNA, the CDR3 is TGTGCCAGCAGCTTTTCAAATCAGCCCCAGCATTTT. This codes for CASSFSNQPQHF.

This clonotype was recorded a few times. This chain links TRBV5-1 with TRBJ2-6; 9 bases align to TRBD1. The germline gives CDR1 SGHRS, CDR2 YFSETQ. The CDR3 runs 17 residues. J was trimmed by 1 base and V by 4 bases; bases with no gene match: 6. The CDR3 reads CASSNTGTGSGANVLTF. The CDR3 DNA sequence: TGCGCCAGCAGCAACACCGGGACAGGGTCTGGGGCCAACGTCCTGACTTTC.

The rearrangement joins TRBV30 to TRBJ2-3, with D tentatively TRBD1 (5 bases). The V gene's germline CDR1 is GTSNPN and CDR2 SVGIG (reference sequence). The ends were cut back, 0 bases at V and 10 bases at J, with 14 bases in the middle. This CDR3 comprises 13 residues. The CDR3 loop reads CAWSVQGAIPQYF. CDR3 DNA sequence: TGTGCCTGGAGTGTACAAGGGGCCATCCCGCAGTATTTT.

The J gene is TRBJ2-2, the V gene TRBV7-3, with D perhaps TRBD1 (6 bases). Trimming cost V 5 bases and J 1 base, with 11 bases left between them. This CDR3 has 15 amino acids. Germline values: CDR1 SGHTA, CDR2 FQGTGA. Here the CDR3 reads CASSGATGNTGELFF. CDR3 coding DNA: TGTGCCAGCAGCGGGGCGACAGGGAACACCGGGGAGCTGTTTTTT.

This clonotype was recorded only once. No conserved phenylalanine or tryptophan is present at the end of the CDR3, so a read error is the likely explanation. The chain links TRBV4-3 to TRBJ2-7; TRBD2 might be the D (6 bases). The CDR3 is 15 residues long. Trimming pared 3 bases from V and 3 bases from J, leaving 15 bases between. Germline values: CDR1 LGHNA, CDR2 YSLEER. The CDR3 sequence: CASSHGRLGGYEQYL. The CDR3 DNA reads TGCGCCAGCAGCCATGGACGCCTCGGGGGCTACGAGCAGTACTTA.

This clonotype was seen a handful of times. The chain joins TRBV3-1 to TRBJ1-1; D gene unclear. With 0 bases removed from V and 3 bases from J, the gap between germline ends came to 5 bases. Germline CDR1 and CDR2: LGHDT and YNNKEL (reference sequence). CDR3 size: 13 residues. CDR3 sequence (DNA): TGTGCCAGCAGCCAAGAGCTAGACACTGAAGCTTTCTTT. This encodes CASSQELDTEAFF.

This chain connects TRBV24-1 to TRBJ2-1; D remains ambiguous. The germline V and J ends were trimmed by 0 bases and 7 bases, with 9 bases remaining between them. Germline V gives CDR1 KGHDR, CDR2 SFDVKD. The CDR3 totals 14 residues. Here the CDR3 DNA reads TGTGCCACCAGTGATTTGGGTGCGGAAAATGAGCAGTTCTTC. Translated: CATSDLGAENEQFF.

There are a few counts of this clonotype. The chain employs TRBV10-3 and TRBJ2-1, with D possibly matching TRBD2 (5 bases). CDR3 length equals 15 residues. V was pared by 6 bases and J by 6 bases, with 18 bases between. The germline V gene has CDR1 ENHRY and CDR2 SYGVKD. The CDR3 DNA follows: TGTGCCATCAGCGACCCCCCGCTAGCAGGCAATGAGCAGTTCTTC. Protein sequence: CAISDPPLAGNEQFF.

This clonotype has only a few counts. The genes are TRBV7-6 and TRBJ1-1, with D tentatively TRBD1 (6 bases). Trimming shortened V by 3 bases and J by 8 bases, and 16 bases separated the two germline ends. The CDR3 has 14 residues. Germline CDR1 reads SGHVS; CDR2 reads FNYEAQ. CDR3 sequence (DNA): TGTGCCAGCAGCTTTAACGAGGGGGGTCGCGAAGCTTTCTTT. Amino acids: CASSFNEGGREAFF. The full variable domain, rest sourced from reference TRBV7-6 and TRBJ1-1, is GAGVSQSPRYKVTKRGQDVALRCDPISGHVSLYWYRQALGQGPEFLTYFNYEAQQDKSGLPNDRFSAERPEGSISTLTIQRTEQRDSAMYRCASSFNEGGREAFFGQGTRLTVV.

This clonotype was picked up a small number of times. The chain carries TRBV7-6 and TRBJ2-1, with TRBD2 identical over 14 bases. Trimming took 5 bases from V and 10 from J; bases not matched to a gene: 4. Germline V gene lookup returns CDR1 SGHVS and CDR2 FNYEAQ. The CDR3 length is 14 residues. CDR3 nucleotides: TGTGCCAGCAGCGATTGGACTAGCGGGAGGGAGCAGTTCTTC. It codes for CASSDWTSGREQFF.

This clonotype was detected many times. The rearrangement uses TRBV5-6 and TRBJ2-5; TRBD2 matches 16 bases. CDR3 length: 18 residues. Per germline, CDR1 SGHDT and CDR2 YYEEEE. With V trimmed by 3 bases and J by 2 bases, 7 bases remained unmatched. CDR3 bases: TGTGCCAGCAGCTGGGTTCGGGGACTAGCGGGGGGGCAAGAGACCCAGTACTTC. It translates to CASSWVRGLAGGQETQYF.

The chain has TRBV14 and TRBJ2-5, with 9 bases fitting TRBD2. The trim removed 4 bases at V and 5 bases at J, leaving 8 bases unmatched. Germline assignment: CDR1 SGHDN and CDR2 FVKESK. The CDR3 spans 15 residues. The CDR3 nucleotides read TGTGCCAGCAGCCGCCTAGTAGCGGGGGTGGAGACCCAGTACTTC. Encoded protein: CASSRLVAGVETQYF.

The V and J genes are TRBV12-3 or TRBV12-4 and TRBJ2-7; possible D gene TRBD2, 7 bases. V was trimmed by 0 bases and J by 4 bases, leaving 13 bases between them. The CDR3 runs 15 residues. DNA of the CDR3: TGTGCCAGCAGTTTAGCGGGGGCGGGAGATTACGAGCAGTACTTC. Its translation is CASSLAGAGDYEQYF.

The chain uses TRBV19 and TRBJ2-7; D remains unclear. CDR1 is LNHDA, CDR2 SQIVND, per germline (reference sequence). The CDR3 has 15 amino acids. V was clipped by 6 bases and J by 6 bases, with 21 bases between them. DNA for the CDR3: TGTGCCAGTAGGACCACGGCTTTCGGTCCTAGCGAGCAGTACTTC. Its protein product is CASRTTAFGPSEQYF.

The CDR3 DNA follows: TGCGCCAGCAGCTTCCGGACAGGTACAACCTACGAGCAGTACTTC. The encoded protein is CASSFRTGTTYEQYF. The rearrangement links TRBV5-1 to TRBJ2-7, with 7 bases matching TRBD1. Looked up from germline, CDR1 is SGHRS and CDR2 is YFSETQ. The J segment lost 2 bases and the V segment lost 2 bases, leaving 7 bases of the junction unmatched. The CDR3 is 15 amino acids.

The chain has TRBV6-2 or TRBV6-3 and TRBJ2-7, with 7 bases identical to TRBD2. This CDR3 is 13 amino acids long. Germline trimming cut 10 bases from V and 2 bases from J; bases unmatched to any gene: 8. CDR1 is MNHEY and CDR2 is SVGEGT in the germline V gene. This CDR3 reads CATSGRVTYEQYF. CDR3 nucleotide sequence: TGTGCCACTTCTGGGAGGGTCACCTACGAGCAGTACTTC.

This clonotype was counted a few times. The V gene is TRBV5-1, the J gene TRBJ2-7, with D possibly TRBD1 on 5 matching bases. Trimming pared 1 base from V and 0 bases from J, leaving 8 bases between. Germline V lookup: CDR1 SGHRS, CDR2 YFSETQ. The CDR3 consists of 14 residues. The CDR3 bases are TGCGCCAGCAGCTTGATGCAGGGCTCCTACGAGCAGTACTTC. This codes for CASSLMQGSYEQYF.

The chain recombines TRBV20-1 with TRBJ1-2, with D possibly TRBD1 on 5 matching bases. In germline, CDR1 is DFQATT, CDR2 SNEGSKA (reference sequence). The CDR3 consists of 13 residues. V lost 4 bases and J lost 5, with 14 bases in between. The CDR3 here is CSAIGFEGYGYTF. CDR3 DNA: TGCAGTGCTATAGGTTTTGAGGGGTATGGCTACACCTTC.

J is TRBJ2-3 and V is TRBV4-1, with D unresolved. The V gene's germline CDR1 is MGHRA and CDR2 YSYEKL. The CDR3 contains 17 residues. Trimming pared 0 bases from V and 0 bases from J, leaving 13 bases between. Here the CDR3 reads CASSQESLGLSTDTQYF. Here the CDR3 DNA reads TGCGCCAGCAGCCAAGAGTCCCTAGGCTTGAGCACAGATACGCAGTATTTT.

This clonotype was observed a handful of times. The rearrangement uses TRBV3-1 and TRBJ2-2, with D perhaps matching TRBD1 (6 bases). The CDR3 loop spans 14 amino acids. Looked up from germline, CDR1 is LGHDT and CDR2 is YNNKEL (reference sequence). Trimming stripped 1 base from V and 6 bases from J, with 9 bases between. The CDR3 spells CASSQGTGPGELFF. CDR3 nucleotide sequence: TGTGCCAGCAGCCAAGGTACAGGGCCCGGGGAGCTGTTTTTT.